The clone carrying this T cell receptor (beta chain) was counted ten times or more. Antigen: not known. The sample comes from a study of T-cell memory formation after mild COVID-19. Study background: Clustering of TCRs was largely donor specific. General observations from the study: For second-wave clones that peaked at day 37, SARS-CoV-2 specificity went unverified. Some clones that responded were present in memory (sampled pre-infection), which suggests cross-reactive memory joined.

From 5'RACE with constant-segment primers came TCR alpha and TCR beta cDNA libraries that carried sample barcodes and UMIs. Each CDR3 protein is one row after TCRdb ran MiXCR on the 5' RACE reads. The data show some 13,000 distinct CDR3 sequences, with around 12% seen just once and roughly 53% held by the top ten. The sample consisted of PBMCs or a T cell subset sorted from them (not recorded which). This clonotype originated in an adult woman who had mild COVID-19 (a few samples of this study predate the infection). Cell type and time point are not known.

In nucleotides, the CDR3 is TGTGCCAGCATTCCCGCGAACACCGGGGAGCTGTTTTTT. The encoded protein is CASIPANTGELFF. The gene calls are TRBV12-3 or TRBV12-4 and TRBJ2-2; no clear D. CDR3 length: 13 amino acids. Trimming pared 7 bases from V and 0 bases from J, leaving 6 bases between.